Each of the 8 T cell receptor beta chains below was sequenced from the same sample in a study of CD8+CD57+ T cells in acquired aplastic anemia. Genomic DNA acted as the template from which TCR beta VDJ combination and CDR3 sequence profiling were carried out. Using its own MiXCR run on the reads, TCRdb lists one record per CDR3 protein. Of 150,000 or so distinct CDR3 sequences listed, around 50% are singletons. Patients picked for sequencing had shown CD8+CD57+ cell expansion detected by flow cytometry. The specimen was sorted CD4+, CD8+, or CD8+CD57+ T cells (not recorded which) from PBMCs. Receptors were obtained from a human donor with aplastic anemia.

In this sample, this clonotype turned up many times. CDR3 nucleotides: TGTGCCAGCAGCGCTGGACTAGCGGTCGATGAGCAGTTCTTC. Translated: CASSAGLAVDEQFF. The chain couples TRBV11-3 to TRBJ2-1; 10 bases match TRBD2. The length of the CDR3 is 14 residues. The V gene's germline CDR1 is SGHNT and CDR2 YENEEA. V was clipped by 5 bases and J by 8 bases; unmatched bases: 6.

This CDR3 reads CASRKGALGQPQHF. The CDR3 DNA reads as TGTGCCAGTAGGAAAGGGGCATTGGGTCAGCCCCAGCATTTT. The chain is built from TRBV19 and TRBJ1-5, with D tentatively TRBD1 (5 bases). Germline V CDR1 and CDR2: LNHDA, SQIVND (reference sequence). CDR3 length equals 14 residues. V was shortened by 6 bases and J by 6 bases, with 15 bases between the two germline ends.

Turning to this clonotype: Since a much larger clone is just one base distant, this may be a read error. This chain joins TRBV12-3 or TRBV12-4 and TRBJ2-1, with a tentative D call TRBD1 (6 bases). The length of the CDR3 is 14 residues. Between the trimmed V and J ends, which lost 6 bases and 2 bases, there was a span of 11 bases. CDR3 DNA sequence: TGTGCCAGCAGCGTGGGGGCCCCCTACAATGAGCAGTTCTTC. The encoded protein is CASSVGAPYNEQFF.

The chain links TRBV5-4 to TRBJ1-6; 7 bases fit TRBD1. Trimming removed 7 bases from V and 7 bases from J; junction bases left unmatched: 11. The CDR3 is 15 amino acids. CDR1 and CDR2 from the germline V gene are SGHNT and YYREEE (reference sequence). CDR3 residues: CASGPRDRKNSPLHF. For the CDR3, the DNA is TGTGCCAGCGGCCCCCGGGACAGAAAGAATTCACCCCTCCACTTT.

Concerning this clonotype itself: A much larger clone is a single base away; this may be a read error. This sequence joins TRBV11-3 and TRBJ2-1; possibly TRBD1 for D (5 bases). This CDR3 contains 13 residues. Germline CDR1 SGHNT, CDR2 YENEEA. CDR3 in amino acids: CAGSPKGSNEQFF. Here the CDR3 DNA reads TGTGCCGGCAGCCCAAAGGGGTCCAATGAGCAGTTCTTC.

The chain joins TRBV5-4 to TRBJ2-7, with TRBD1 matching over 7 bases. This CDR3 spans 14 amino acids. From germline, CDR1 is SGHNT and CDR2 YYREEE (reference sequence). V lost 2 bases to trimming and J lost 2 bases; unmatched junction nucleotides: 4. The CDR3 nucleotides are TGTGCCAGCAGCTTCAGGGGGATCCCCTACGAGCAGTACTTC. Translating gives CASSFRGIPYEQYF.

V and J are TRBV19 and TRBJ2-3; no firm D call. Trimming took off 6 bases at V and 2 bases at J, with 15 bases between the two ends. Germline V lookup: CDR1 LNHDA, CDR2 SQIVND (reference sequence). This CDR3 has 15 residues. CDR3 DNA: TGTGCCAGTAGCCCCCGCTCCGTAAACACAGATACGCAGTATTTT. This gives the protein CASSPRSVNTDTQYF.

In its sample, this clonotype was seen once. The chain links TRBV12-3 or TRBV12-4 to TRBJ2-3; D may be TRBD2 (5 bases). The length of the CDR3 is 11 residues. Trimming removed 6 bases at V and 8 bases at J, with 9 bases between. The DNA for the CDR3 is TGTGCCAGCAGCAACGCGGGTACGCAGTATTTT. Its translation is CASSNAGTQYF.